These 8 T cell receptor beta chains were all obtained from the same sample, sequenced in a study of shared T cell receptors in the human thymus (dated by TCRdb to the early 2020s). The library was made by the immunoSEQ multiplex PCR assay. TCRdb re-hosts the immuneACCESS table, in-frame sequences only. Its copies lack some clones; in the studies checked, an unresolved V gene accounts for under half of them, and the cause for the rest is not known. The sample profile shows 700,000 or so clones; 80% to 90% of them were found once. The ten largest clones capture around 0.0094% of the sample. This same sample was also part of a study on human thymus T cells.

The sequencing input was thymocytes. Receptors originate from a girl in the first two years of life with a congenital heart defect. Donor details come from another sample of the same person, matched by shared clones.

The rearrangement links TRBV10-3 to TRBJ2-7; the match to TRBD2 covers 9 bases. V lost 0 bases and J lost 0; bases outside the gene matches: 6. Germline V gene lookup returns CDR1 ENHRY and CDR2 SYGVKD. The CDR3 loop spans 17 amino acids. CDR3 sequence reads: CAISESASGGSSYEQYF. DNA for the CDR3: TGTGCCATCAGTGAGTCTGCCAGCGGGGGGTCCTCCTACGAGCAGTACTTC.

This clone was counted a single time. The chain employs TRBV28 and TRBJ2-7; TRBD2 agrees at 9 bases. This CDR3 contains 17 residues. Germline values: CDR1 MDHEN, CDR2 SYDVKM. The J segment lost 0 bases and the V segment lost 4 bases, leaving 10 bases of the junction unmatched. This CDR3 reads CASSYLPSGGPSYEQYF. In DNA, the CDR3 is TGTGCCAGCAGTTACCTCCCCAGCGGGGGGCCCTCCTACGAGCAGTACTTC.

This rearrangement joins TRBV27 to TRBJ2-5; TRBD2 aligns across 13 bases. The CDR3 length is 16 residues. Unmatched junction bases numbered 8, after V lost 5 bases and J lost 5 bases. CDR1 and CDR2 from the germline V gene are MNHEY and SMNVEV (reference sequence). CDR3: CASSQTSGGAYETQYF. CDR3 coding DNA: TGTGCCAGCAGTCAAACTAGCGGGGGGGCCTATGAGACCCAGTACTTC.

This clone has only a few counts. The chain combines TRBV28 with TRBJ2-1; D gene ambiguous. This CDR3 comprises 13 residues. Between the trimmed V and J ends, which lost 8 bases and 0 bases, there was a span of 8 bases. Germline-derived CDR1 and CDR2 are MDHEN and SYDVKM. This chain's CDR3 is CASGHRSYNEQFF. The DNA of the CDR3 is TGTGCCAGCGGGCATCGCTCCTACAATGAGCAGTTCTTC.

CDR3 DNA: TGTGCCAGCACCCAGGGACTCCCCTACAATGAGCAGTTCTTC. Translating gives CASTQGLPYNEQFF. V usage is TRBV7-9 and J usage is TRBJ2-1, with TRBD2 as a possible D gene (6 bases). The V gene's germline CDR1 is SEHNR and CDR2 FQNEAQ (reference sequence). The CDR3 spans 14 residues. Trimming cost V 7 bases and J 2 bases, with 12 bases left between them.

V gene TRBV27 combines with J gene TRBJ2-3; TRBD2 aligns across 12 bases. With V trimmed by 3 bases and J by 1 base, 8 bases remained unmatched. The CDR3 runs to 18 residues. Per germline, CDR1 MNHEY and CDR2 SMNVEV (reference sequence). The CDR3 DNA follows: TGTGCCAGCAGTTTTTTGCTAGCGGGGGGGCACGGCACAGATACGCAGTATTTT. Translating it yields CASSFLLAGGHGTDTQYF.

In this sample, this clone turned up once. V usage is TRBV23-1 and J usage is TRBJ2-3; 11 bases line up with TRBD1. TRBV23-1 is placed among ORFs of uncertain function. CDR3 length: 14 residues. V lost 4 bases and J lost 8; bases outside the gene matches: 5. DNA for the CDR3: TGCGCCAGCAGTCCCGGACAGGGGGCCGGTACGCAGTATTTT. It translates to CASSPGQGAGTQYF.

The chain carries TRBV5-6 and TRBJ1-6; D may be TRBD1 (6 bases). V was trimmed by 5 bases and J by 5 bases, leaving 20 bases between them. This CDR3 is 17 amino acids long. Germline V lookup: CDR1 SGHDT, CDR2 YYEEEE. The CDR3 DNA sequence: TGTGCCAGCAGTCCTGGACAGAAGAAGCTACATAATTCACCCCTCCACTTT. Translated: CASSPGQKKLHNSPLHF.